What follows are 27 T cell receptor beta chains derived from one specimen sequenced in a study of blood T cells in healthy people across ages. A second PCR, run for roughly 7 to 11 cycles, used a sample-barcoded 5' primer plus a J-beta primer mix. Each CDR3 protein is one row after TCRdb ran MiXCR on the 5' RACE reads. The sample lists about 1.8 million distinct CDR3 sequences, about 50% occurring once. The sequencing sample was made of blood. The receptors were sampled from a woman between 35 and 50 years old in good health.

This chain connects TRBV12-3 or TRBV12-4 to TRBJ1-2; TRBD1 matches at 7 bases. The CDR3 spans 14 residues. The trim removed 6 bases at V and 8 bases at J, leaving 12 bases unmatched. In DNA form, the CDR3 reads TGTGCCAGCAGCCAAGACGTAGGGGGCAGGGGCTACACCTTC. Translating gives CASSQDVGGRGYTF.

This clonotype was counted only a few times. The genes are TRBV20-1 and TRBJ2-3, with TRBD2 matching 9 bases. The CDR3 sequence is 16 residues long. Germline assignment: CDR1 DFQATT and CDR2 SNEGSKA (reference sequence). After removal of 7 bases from V and 1 base from J, the junction contained 12 bases not matched to a gene. CDR3 bases: TGCAGTGGGGAGAAGCCTCGGACTAGCGGCACAGATACGCAGTATTTT. It encodes CSGEKPRTSGTDTQYF.

The sample holds a few counts of this clonotype. This chain joins TRBV29-1 and TRBJ2-3; 7 bases map to TRBD1. With 0 bases clipped from V and 4 bases from J, the junction kept 4 bases outside the gene matches. CDR1 and CDR2 from the germline V gene are SQVTM and ANQGSEA. The CDR3 length is 14 residues. CDR3 nucleotide sequence: TGCAGCGTTGAAGACAGGGGGACGTCAGATACGCAGTATTTT. This sequence encodes CSVEDRGTSDTQYF.

V usage is TRBV20-1 and J usage is TRBJ2-5; 9 nucleotides agree with TRBD1. Germline CDR1 is DFQATT and CDR2 is SNEGSKA (reference sequence). The CDR3 totals 12 residues. Trimming cost V 6 bases and J 13 bases; bases outside gene matches: 12. The CDR3 DNA follows: TGCAGTGCCGGCAGGGACAGGGCTCTTTCGTACTTC. It translates to CSAGRDRALSYF.

V is TRBV4-3 and J is TRBJ1-5, with D unresolved. The CDR3 is 15 amino acids. Germline CDR1 and CDR2: LGHNA and YSLEER. Trimming cost V 1 base and J 2 bases, with 9 bases left between them. CDR3 bases: TGCGCCAGCAGCCAAGTTCCGGGAGGCAATCAGCCCCAGCATTTT. Encoded protein: CASSQVPGGNQPQHF.

The V gene is TRBV5-1, the J gene TRBJ1-2; 8 nucleotides align to TRBD1. This CDR3 is 14 amino acids long. The trim removed 7 bases at V and 0 bases at J, leaving 5 bases unmatched. Germline CDR1 SGHRS, CDR2 YFSETQ. CDR3 DNA: TGCGCCAGCGGACAGGGAACATCTAACTATGGCTACACCTTC. The encoded protein is CASGQGTSNYGYTF.

This chain joins TRBV4-3 and TRBJ2-7; TRBD1 matches 7 bases. This CDR3 has 15 residues. The trim removed 4 bases at V and 3 bases at J, leaving 9 bases unmatched. Germline CDR1 LGHNA, CDR2 YSLEER. CDR3 bases: TGCGCCAGCAGCCGAGATCGGGACAGCCTCTACGAGCAGTACTTC. Translating it yields CASSRDRDSLYEQYF.

The genes are TRBV10-3 and TRBJ2-3; 7 nucleotides align to TRBD1. The J segment lost 6 bases and the V segment lost 10 bases, leaving 7 bases of the junction unmatched. In germline, CDR1 is ENHRY, CDR2 SYGVKD. The CDR3 extends over 12 amino acids. The CDR3 is CATRQGGDTQYF. CDR3 nucleotides: TGTGCCACTCGACAGGGTGGCGATACGCAGTATTTT.

The table lists this clonotype with a few counts. A read error may be the cause here, since a much bigger clone is one base away. The J gene is TRBJ2-7, the V gene TRBV10-3; 7 nucleotides align to TRBD1. The V and J ends lost 2 bases and 7 bases, in that order; junction bases with no gene match: 11. This CDR3 has 15 amino acids. Germline V gene sequence: CDR1 ENHRY, CDR2 SYGVKD. The CDR3 region has the DNA TGTGCCATCAGTGAGGCAGAGGGGGCCCAACGGGAGCAGTACTTC. Protein: CAISEAEGAQREQYF.

This chain links TRBV7-8 with TRBJ2-3; TRBD1 matches 8 bases. The trim removed 5 bases at V and 1 base at J, leaving 8 bases unmatched. The CDR3 has 16 amino acids. Germline assignment: CDR1 SGHVS and CDR2 FQNEAQ. The CDR3 DNA is TGTGCCAGCAGCCTACCGACAGGGGCTCGCACAGATACGCAGTATTTT. Protein product: CASSLPTGARTDTQYF.

This clonotype was seen repeatedly, ten times or more. This sequence joins TRBV29-1 and TRBJ2-5, with D tentatively TRBD1 (5 bases). Per germline, CDR1 SQVTM and CDR2 ANQGSEA. This CDR3 region has 13 residues. V was clipped by 3 bases and J by 1 base, with 9 bases between them. CDR3 bases: TGCAGCGTTGAGCAGGGTCCCCAAGAGACCCAGTACTTC. Translating it yields CSVEQGPQETQYF.

The rearrangement joins TRBV7-3 to TRBJ1-1; D is undetermined. This CDR3 is built from 15 residues. Trimming took off 2 bases at V and 5 bases at J, with 15 bases between the two ends. Germline V CDR1 and CDR2: SGHTA, FQGTGA. CDR3 sequence: CASSLDRQPRTEAFF. CDR3 bases: TGTGCCAGCAGCTTAGACCGGCAACCTAGGACTGAAGCTTTCTTT. Filled out from reference TRBV7-3 and TRBJ1-1, the complete variable domain reads GAGVSQTPSNKVTEKGKYVELRCDPISGHTALYWYRQSLGQGPEFLIYFQGTGAADDSGLPNDRFFAVRPEGSVSTLKIQRTERGDSAVYLCASSLDRQPRTEAFFGQGTRLTVV.

The gene calls are TRBV2 and TRBJ2-1, with 7 bases fitting TRBD1. After removal of 4 bases from V and 4 bases from J, the junction contained 7 bases not matched to a gene. Germline V gives CDR1 SNHLY, CDR2 FYNNEI. The CDR3 contains 15 residues. CDR3 DNA: TGTGCCAGCAGTGGGACAGGCTCGATTTACAATGAGCAGTTCTTC. The encoded protein is CASSGTGSIYNEQFF.

V is TRBV12-3 or TRBV12-4 and J is TRBJ1-2; D gene unclear. This CDR3 has 13 residues. Trimming stripped 6 bases from V and 5 bases from J, with 13 bases between. The CDR3 nucleotides read TGTGCCAGCAGAGAGCACGAAGCTTATGGCTACACCTTC. Protein: CASREHEAYGYTF.

With regard to this clonotype: One end of the junction varies from germline; a read error may be responsible. V and J are TRBV5-6 and TRBJ2-7, with D perhaps TRBD1 (6 bases). The CDR3 spans 14 residues. Germline CDR1 SGHDT, CDR2 YYEEEE. The CDR3 coding sequence is TGTGCCTGCAGCAGGGGCAGGGTATTTTACGAGCAGTACTTC. Protein sequence: CACSRGRVFYEQYF.

This clonotype has a handful of counts. This chain connects TRBV4-2 to TRBJ2-1; D may be TRBD1 (5 bases). The V end lost 0 bases, the J end lost 9 bases, and 9 bases lay between the germline ends. CDR1 is LGHNA, CDR2 YNFKEQ, per germline. CDR3 length: 13 amino acids. CDR3 sequence reads: CASSQDRVGEQFF. CDR3 in DNA: TGTGCCAGCAGCCAAGACAGGGTCGGTGAGCAGTTCTTC.

About this clonotype: A read error is possible here, since a much larger clone lies one base away. The CDR3 sequence is CANRGRGSTDTQYF. CDR3 nucleotide sequence: TGTGCCAACAGGGGGCGGGGGTCTACAGATACGCAGTATTTT. The genes are TRBV2 and TRBJ2-3; TRBD1 matches at 9 bases. Germline-derived CDR1 and CDR2 are SNHLY and FYNNEI. The ends lost 10 bases at V and 3 bases at J; junction bases unmatched: 8. This CDR3 has 14 residues.

The table lists this clonotype with a few counts. V is TRBV2 and J is TRBJ2-7; D is unclear. Trimming shortened V by 0 bases and J by 11 bases, and 17 bases separated the two germline ends. CDR3 length: 14 residues. CDR1 is SNHLY and CDR2 is FYNNEI in the germline V gene. The CDR3 sequence is CASSEALVARLEYF. CDR3 in DNA: TGTGCCAGCAGTGAAGCGCTGGTTGCTCGTTTAGAGTACTTC. Supplemented by reference TRBV2 and TRBJ2-7, the full variable domain reads EPEVTQTPSHQVTQMGQEVILRCVPISNHLYFYWYRQILGQKVEFLVSFYNNEISEKSEIFDDQFSVERPDGSNFTLKIRSTKLEDSAMYFCASSEALVARLEYFGPGTRLTVT.

CDR3 sequence reads: CASSFNGQEKLFF. The CDR3 DNA follows: TGTGCCAGCAGTTTCAACGGACAGGAAAAACTGTTTTTT. The genes are TRBV6-2 or TRBV6-3 and TRBJ1-4, with D maybe TRBD1 (6 bases). V lost 4 bases and J lost 8, with 11 bases in between. This CDR3 comprises 13 residues. The germline V gene encodes CDR1 MNHEY and CDR2 SVGEGT.

This clonotype was detected only a few times. This may arise from a read error, as a much more abundant clone is one base away. V gene TRBV20-1 combines with J gene TRBJ2-5, with 7 nucleotides matching TRBD1. Judging by the DNA end, TRBJ2-7 fits better; the J call may be wrong. The CDR3 covers 12 residues. Germline values: CDR1 DFQATT, CDR2 SNEGSKA (reference sequence). In DNA form, the CDR3 reads TGCAGTGCTGTCCGGACAGGACTCGAGCAGTACTTC. As protein: CSAVRTGLEQYF.

The gene calls are TRBV27 and TRBJ1-6; the D gene is possibly TRBD1 (6 bases). Germline lookup yields CDR1 MNHEY and CDR2 SMNVEV (reference sequence). V lost 5 bases, J lost 10 bases, and 18 bases lay in between. This CDR3 spans 15 amino acids. CDR3 sequence reads: CASSPIRDKQSPLHF. CDR3 coding DNA: TGTGCCAGCAGTCCTATACGGGACAAACAGTCACCCCTCCACTTT.

Of note for this clonotype: At one end the junction does not follow the germline gene, possibly because of a read error. The chain joins TRBV7-3 to TRBJ2-1, with 7 bases lining up with TRBD1. There are 13 residues in the CDR3. Germline assignment: CDR1 SGHTA and CDR2 FQGTGA. In DNA form, the CDR3 reads TGTGCCAGCAGCCTAACCCCGGACAGGGAGCAGTTCTTC. This gives the protein CASSLTPDREQFF.

This clonotype was found a few times. The chain has TRBV7-2 and TRBJ2-3, with D perhaps being TRBD1 or TRBD2 (5 bases each). Trimming stripped 2 bases from V and 0 bases from J, with 9 bases between. The germline gives CDR1 SGHTA, CDR2 FQGNSA. The CDR3 is 15 amino acids. For the CDR3, the DNA is TGTGCCAGCAGCTTACTGAGGGGTAGCACAGATACGCAGTATTTT. It codes for CASSLLRGSTDTQYF.

J is TRBJ1-6 and V is TRBV20-1; 10 nucleotides align to TRBD1. V lost 5 bases to trimming and J lost 10 bases; unmatched junction nucleotides: 11. The germline CDR1 and CDR2 sequences are DFQATT and SNEGSKA (reference sequence). This CDR3 contains 15 residues. The CDR3 here is CSAGTGTGASSPLHF. In DNA form, the CDR3 reads TGCAGTGCTGGAACCGGGACAGGGGCAAGCTCACCCCTCCACTTT.

CDR3 nucleotides: TGTGCCAGCAGTGCCTCCAGGGGAGCAACAGATACGCAGTATTTT. Its translation: CASSASRGATDTQYF. This chain links TRBV6-4 with TRBJ2-3; D perhaps matches TRBD1 (6 bases). The CDR3 spans 15 residues. Germline V gene lookup returns CDR1 MRHNA and CDR2 SNTAGT. V lost 4 bases, J lost 3 bases, and 14 bases lay in between.

CDR3 in amino acids: CASSLPGSDEQFF. The CDR3 region has the DNA TGTGCCAGCAGCTTGCCAGGGTCGGATGAGCAGTTCTTC. The chain has TRBV7-3 and TRBJ2-1, with TRBD1 as a possible D gene (5 bases). CDR1 is SGHTA, CDR2 FQGTGA, per germline. This CDR3 is built from 13 residues. Trimming removed 3 bases at V and 8 bases at J, with 11 bases between.

The table lists this clonotype with a few counts. This sequence joins TRBV28 and TRBJ2-5; maybe TRBD1 (6 bases). The CDR3 length is 16 residues. Trimming stripped 6 bases from V and 0 bases from J, with 17 bases between. The germline CDR1 and CDR2 sequences are MDHEN and SYDVKM. CDR3 bases: TGTGCCAGCAGGCTAGACAGGTTATCCCACCAAGAGACCCAGTACTTC. This encodes CASRLDRLSHQETQYF.